One sample yielded the 22 T cell receptor beta chains listed below, sequenced in a study of shared clonotypes between healthy human individuals. The table came from immunoSEQ multiplex PCR; TCRdb's copy has only in-frame clones and leaves some out. The data show about 1.5 million clones, under 99% seen once. Sequencing was carried out using naive CD4+ T cells sorted from blood. Sample subset: CD45RA+ positively selected. The receptors stem from a man aged 25 to 40 in good health.

The rearrangement joins TRBV28 to TRBJ2-3; 9 bases map to TRBD1. The CDR3 spans 17 residues. The ends lost 3 bases at V and 3 bases at J; junction bases unmatched: 10. Germline CDR1 and CDR2: MDHEN and SYDVKM. In DNA, the CDR3 is TGTGCCAGCAGTTTCACTCCGGGACAGGGTCAGACAGATACGCAGTATTTT. This gives the protein CASSFTPGQGQTDTQYF.

The V and J genes are TRBV5-6 and TRBJ2-2, with TRBD1 matching over 7 bases. Per germline, CDR1 SGHDT and CDR2 YYEEEE. With 4 bases clipped from V and 4 bases from J, the junction kept 13 bases outside the gene matches. The CDR3 spans 17 residues. This chain's CDR3 is CASSEFLFGTATGELFF. The CDR3 nucleotides are TGTGCCAGCAGCGAATTCTTATTTGGGACAGCCACCGGGGAGCTGTTTTTT.

V is TRBV7-6 and J is TRBJ2-3; 8 bases align to TRBD2. CDR3 length: 14 residues. CDR1 and CDR2 from the germline V gene are SGHVS and FNYEAQ. J was trimmed by 6 bases and V by 1 base; bases with no gene match: 3. CDR3 protein: CASSLVSGGDTQYF. The CDR3 DNA sequence: TGTGCCAGCAGCTTAGTCTCGGGAGGGGATACGCAGTATTTT.

As concerns this clone: It may be a read error: a sequence one base away is much more abundant. This chain links TRBV5-5 with TRBJ2-5, with no clear D. The CDR3 runs to 12 residues. The V end was cut by 0 bases, the J end by 1 base, with 1 base between. Per germline, CDR1 SGHKS and CDR2 YYEKEE (reference sequence). The CDR3, as DNA: TGTGCCAGCAGCTTGGCCCAAGAGACCCAGTACTTC. It encodes CASSLAQETQYF.

V usage is TRBV10-3 and J usage is TRBJ2-1; the D gene is possibly TRBD1 (6 bases). Trimming shortened V by 5 bases and J by 6 bases, and 8 bases separated the two germline ends. CDR1 is ENHRY and CDR2 is SYGVKD in the germline V gene. The CDR3 extends over 12 amino acids. CDR3 in amino acids: CAISQGGNEQFF. CDR3 nucleotides: TGTGCCATCAGTCAAGGGGGCAATGAGCAGTTCTTC.

The chain carries TRBV6-6 and TRBJ2-7, with 11 bases identical to TRBD2. There are 15 residues in the CDR3. Germline lookup yields CDR1 MNHNY and CDR2 SVGAGI (reference sequence). V shed 6 bases, J shed 1 base, and the junction held 5 bases outside the gene matches. The CDR3 protein is CASSQLAGASYEQYF. DNA of the CDR3: TGTGCCAGCAGCCAACTAGCGGGAGCTTCCTACGAGCAGTACTTC.

The CDR3 region is CASSEVAGLGEKLFF. CDR3 DNA: TGTGCCAGCAGTGAGGTGGCAGGGCTGGGTGAAAAACTGTTTTTT. The chain combines TRBV6-1 with TRBJ1-4; D perhaps matches TRBD1 (5 bases). Germline V gene data show CDR1 as MNHNS and CDR2 as SASEGT. The CDR3 has 15 residues. Trimming shortened V by 3 bases and J by 7 bases, and 15 bases separated the two germline ends.

This chain joins TRBV19 and TRBJ2-1; no clear D gene. V lost 0 bases and J 0 bases, leaving 9 bases between the germline ends. This CDR3 has 16 residues. The germline V gene encodes CDR1 LNHDA and CDR2 SQIVND (reference sequence). CDR3 sequence: CASSIEARISYNEQFF. The CDR3 DNA is TGTGCCAGTAGTATAGAAGCACGAATCTCCTACAATGAGCAGTTCTTC.

V usage is TRBV14 and J usage is TRBJ2-5; 7 bases are a match to TRBD2. V shed 1 base, J shed 5 bases, and the junction held 13 bases outside the gene matches. The CDR3 sequence is 17 residues long. CDR1 and CDR2 from the germline V gene are SGHDN and FVKESK. The CDR3 reads CASSQVTGRLNGETQYF. Here the CDR3 DNA reads TGTGCCAGCAGCCAAGTGACCGGGAGGTTAAACGGGGAGACCCAGTACTTC.

CDR3 DNA: TGTGCCAGCAGTTCTCGCGGTGGGGCCAACGTCCTGACTTTC. It codes for CASSSRGGANVLTF. The gene calls are TRBV7-3 and TRBJ2-6; D unclear. Germline CDR1 and CDR2: SGHTA and FQGTGA. This CDR3 is built from 14 residues. Trimming took off 6 bases at V and 3 bases at J, with 9 bases between the two ends.

The chain uses TRBV5-1 and TRBJ2-1; 10 nucleotides match TRBD2. Trimming removed 4 bases from V and 9 bases from J; junction bases left unmatched: 10. Germline V gene data show CDR1 as SGHRS and CDR2 as YFSETQ. The CDR3 contains 15 residues. The CDR3 here is CASSMLAGEGLEQFF. The CDR3 DNA sequence: TGCGCCAGCAGCATGCTAGCGGGAGAAGGACTTGAGCAGTTCTTC. Looking up the rest from reference TRBV5-1 and TRBJ2-1 gives the full variable domain: KAGVTQTPRYLIKTRGQQVTLSCSPISGHRSVSWYQQTPGQGLQFLFEYFSETQRNKGNFPGRFSGRQFSNSRSEMNVSTLELGDSALYLCASSMLAGEGLEQFFGPGTRLTVL.

The chain joins TRBV19 to TRBJ2-1, with D uncertain. The germline CDR1 and CDR2 sequences are LNHDA and SQIVND (reference sequence). The CDR3 runs to 15 residues. V dropped 4 bases and J dropped 0 bases, with 10 bases sitting between them. Here the CDR3 DNA reads TGTGCCAGTAGTACTGGACCTCGCTCCTACAATGAGCAGTTCTTC. Its protein product is CASSTGPRSYNEQFF.

This chain links TRBV6-5 with TRBJ1-1; TRBD1 aligns across 10 bases. The V gene end was trimmed by 11 bases and the J gene end by 4 bases; junction bases not matched to a gene: 4. The CDR3 is 12 amino acids. Per germline, CDR1 MNHEY and CDR2 SVGAGI. The CDR3 protein is CAAGTGVTEAFF. The CDR3 DNA follows: TGTGCCGCAGGGACAGGGGTCACTGAAGCTTTCTTT.

The chain is built from TRBV5-1 and TRBJ2-7, with 7 positions matching TRBD1. The germline CDR1 and CDR2 sequences are SGHRS and YFSETQ. The CDR3 extends over 15 amino acids. V was clipped by 4 bases and J by 2 bases; unmatched bases: 9. The CDR3 bases are TGCGCCAGCAGCCTAACGACAGGGCCGACCTACGAGCAGTACTTC. It specifies CASSLTTGPTYEQYF.

The V gene is TRBV27, the J gene TRBJ2-3; D ambiguous. V shed 3 bases and J shed 1 base, with 5 bases lying between them. The CDR3 length is 13 residues. CDR1 and CDR2 (germline): MNHEY, SMNVEV (reference sequence). The CDR3 reads CASSFLRTDTQYF. The DNA of the CDR3 is TGTGCCAGCAGTTTTCTCCGCACAGATACGCAGTATTTT.

The CDR3 DNA reads as TGCGCCAGCAGCTCGTTTCCGTCCGGGGAGCTGTTTTTT. It is translated as CASSSFPSGELFF. The genes are TRBV5-1 and TRBJ2-2, with D unclear. The CDR3 is made up of 13 amino acids. Germline CDR1 reads SGHRS; CDR2 reads YFSETQ. The ends were cut back, 3 bases at V and 6 bases at J, with 9 bases in the middle.

The V call is TRBV7-2, the J call TRBJ2-3; no clear D. V lost 5 bases and J lost 2, with 8 bases in between. The V gene's germline CDR1 is SGHTA and CDR2 FQGNSA. This CDR3 comprises 13 residues. CDR3 nucleotide sequence: TGTGCCAGCAGCCTACCTCCCACAGATACGCAGTATTTT. It specifies CASSLPPTDTQYF.

The chain is built from TRBV14 and TRBJ2-7; D unclear. This CDR3 contains 12 residues. Trimming cost V 4 bases and J 3 bases, with 7 bases left between them. Germline-derived CDR1 and CDR2 are SGHDN and FVKESK. The CDR3: CASSPQVYEQYF. CDR3 nucleotide sequence: TGTGCCAGCAGCCCCCAGGTCTACGAGCAGTACTTC. The full variable domain, completed using reference TRBV14 and TRBJ2-7, is EAGVTQFPSHSVIEKGQTVTLRCDPISGHDNLYWYRRVMGKEIKFLLHFVKESKQDESGMPNNRFLAERTGGTYSTLKVQPAELEDSGVYFCASSPQVYEQYFGPGTRLTVT.

With respect to this clone: The same CDR3 arises from other DNA sequences in this sample as well. This sequence joins TRBV6-1 and TRBJ1-5, with unresolved D. The CDR3 has 13 residues. The V and J ends lost 1 base and 7 bases respectively, with 8 bases between them. The V gene's germline CDR1 is MNHNS and CDR2 SASEGT. The CDR3, as DNA: TGTGCCAGCAGTGAAGGGGTTAGGCAGCCCCAGCATTTT. This codes for CASSEGVRQPQHF.

The rearrangement joins TRBV4-1 to TRBJ1-4; D may be TRBD1 (5 bases). Germline V CDR1 and CDR2: MGHRA, YSYEKL. This CDR3 has 17 residues. The germline V and J ends were trimmed by 8 bases and 8 bases, with 27 bases remaining between them. CDR3 bases: TGCGCCAGCGGTGTTAGGGGAAGTGGACAAGCTCTCGAAAAACTGTTTTTT. Residues: CASGVRGSGQALEKLFF.

V is TRBV19 and J is TRBJ1-3; D is ambiguous. Trimming left V 5 bases short and J 0 bases short, with 20 bases between. Germline V lookup: CDR1 LNHDA, CDR2 SQIVND (reference sequence). The CDR3 runs 18 residues. CDR3 bases: TGTGCCAGTAGTTCTCTTAAGGAGTTCTACTCCTCTGGAAACACCATATATTTT. Encoded protein: CASSSLKEFYSSGNTIYF.

The rearrangement joins TRBV19 to TRBJ1-1; the match to TRBD1 covers 7 bases. The CDR3 length is 15 residues. V lost 4 bases and J lost 3; bases outside the gene matches: 8. CDR1 and CDR2 from the germline V gene are LNHDA and SQIVND (reference sequence). In DNA, the CDR3 is TGTGCCAGTAGTACCCGGACAGGAATGTACACTGAAGCTTTCTTT. This codes for CASSTRTGMYTEAFF.